This record looks at one T cell receptor (beta chain) sequence and its context. The antigen is unknown. This sample is part of a study of shared clonotypes between healthy human individuals. About the research overall: The study drew on a couple of women and a few men aged 18 to 49 as donors. Study findings and constraints: Naive subsets generally exceeded memory subsets in estimated richness. Blood was the sole source, and tissue repertoires probably differ.

Profiling relied on immunoSEQ multiplex PCR, and the TCRdb table lists in-frame clones only, not all of them. The sample includes 2 million or so clones, roughly 94% of them seen just once. Both subsets, CD45RA+ naive and CD45RA-negative memory, were split from the CD4+ cells. This CDR3 has 14 amino acids. The germline gives CDR1 SGDLS, CDR2 YYNGEE. V lost 1 base and J 7 bases, leaving 12 bases between the germline ends. Material: naive CD4+ T cells sorted from blood. Subset reported: CD45RA+ positively selected. The clonotype originates from a man between 18 and 35 years old in good health. V and J are TRBV9 and TRBJ1-5; D not resolved. The CDR3 protein is CASSVQDAGQPQHF. CDR3 coding DNA: TGTGCCAGCAGCGTACAGGATGCGGGGCAGCCCCAGCATTTT.